The present TCR beta chain was sequenced within a study of cytomegalovirus exposure and HLA in healthy donors. This clone came up once. 60 Vbeta and 13 Jbeta primers were used in PCR. Sequencing was performed with immunoSEQ multiplex PCR; in TCRdb, only in-frame clones are kept and a portion is missing. The sample has under 250,000 clones; 65% to 85% are singletons. CDR3 length: 14 amino acids. Looked up from germline, CDR1 is MGHRA and CDR2 is YSYEKL. The ends lost 1 base at V and 4 bases at J; junction bases unmatched: 2. Sequencing was performed on PBMCs. This chain links TRBV4-1 with TRBJ1-2, with 8 bases fitting TRBD1. This TCR was recovered from a woman aged 25 to 45 in good health and CMV-seronegative. CDR3 DNA: TGCGCCAGCAGCCAAGCAGGGGGCGGCTATGGCTACACCTTC. Translation gives CASSQAGGGYGYTF.